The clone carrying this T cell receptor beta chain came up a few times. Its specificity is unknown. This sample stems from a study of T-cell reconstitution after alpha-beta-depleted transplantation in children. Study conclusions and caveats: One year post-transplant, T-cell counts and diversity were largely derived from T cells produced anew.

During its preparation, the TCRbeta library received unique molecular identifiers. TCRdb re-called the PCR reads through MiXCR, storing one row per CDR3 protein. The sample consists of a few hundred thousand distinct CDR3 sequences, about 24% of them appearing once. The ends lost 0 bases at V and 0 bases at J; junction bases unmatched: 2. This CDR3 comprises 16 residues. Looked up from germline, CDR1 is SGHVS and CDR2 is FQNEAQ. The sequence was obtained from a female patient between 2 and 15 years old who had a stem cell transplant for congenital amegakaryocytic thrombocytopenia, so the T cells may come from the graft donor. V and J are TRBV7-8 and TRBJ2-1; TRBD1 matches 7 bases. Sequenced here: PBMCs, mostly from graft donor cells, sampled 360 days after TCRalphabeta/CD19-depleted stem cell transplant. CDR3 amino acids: CASSLAAGGSYNEQFF. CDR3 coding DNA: TGTGCCAGCAGCTTAGCAGCAGGGGGCTCCTACAATGAGCAGTTCTTC.